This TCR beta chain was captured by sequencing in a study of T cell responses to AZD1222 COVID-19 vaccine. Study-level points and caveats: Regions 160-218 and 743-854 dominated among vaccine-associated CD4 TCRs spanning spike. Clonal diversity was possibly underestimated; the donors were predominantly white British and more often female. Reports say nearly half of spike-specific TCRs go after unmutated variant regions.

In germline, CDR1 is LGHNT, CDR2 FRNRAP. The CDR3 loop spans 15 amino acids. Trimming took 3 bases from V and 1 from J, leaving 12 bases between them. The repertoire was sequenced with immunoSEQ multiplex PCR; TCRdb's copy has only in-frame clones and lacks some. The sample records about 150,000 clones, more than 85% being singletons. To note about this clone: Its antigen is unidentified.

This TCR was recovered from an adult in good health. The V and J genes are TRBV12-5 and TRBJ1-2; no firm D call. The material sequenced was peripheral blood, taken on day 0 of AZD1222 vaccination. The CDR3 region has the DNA TGTGCTAGTGGTTTACCGGGCGGGGTTAACTATGGCTACACCTTC. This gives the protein CASGLPGGVNYGYTF.